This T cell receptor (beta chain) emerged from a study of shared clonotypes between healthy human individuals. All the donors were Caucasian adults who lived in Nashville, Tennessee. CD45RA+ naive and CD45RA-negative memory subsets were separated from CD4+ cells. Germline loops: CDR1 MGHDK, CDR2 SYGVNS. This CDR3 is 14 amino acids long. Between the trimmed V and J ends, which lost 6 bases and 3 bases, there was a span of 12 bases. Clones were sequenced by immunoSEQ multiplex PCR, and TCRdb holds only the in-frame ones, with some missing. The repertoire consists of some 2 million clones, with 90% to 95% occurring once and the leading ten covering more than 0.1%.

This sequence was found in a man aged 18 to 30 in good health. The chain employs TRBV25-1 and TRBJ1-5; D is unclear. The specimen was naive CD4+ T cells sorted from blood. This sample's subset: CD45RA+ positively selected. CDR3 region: CASRATGFNQPQHF. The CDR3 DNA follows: TGTGCCAGCAGAGCGACGGGATTCAATCAGCCCCAGCATTTT. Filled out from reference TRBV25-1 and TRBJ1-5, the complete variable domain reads EADIYQTPRYLVIGTGKKITLECSQTMGHDKMYWYQQDPGMELHLIHYSYGVNSTEKGDLSSESTVSRIRTEHFPLTLESARPSHTSQYLCASRATGFNQPQHFGDGTRLSIL.